This TCR beta chain stems from a study of blood T cell repertoires in COVID-19. About the research overall: Acute-phase and convalescent COVID-19 samples originated in the United States, Italy and Spain. The cDNA or gDNA used as material had been derived from T cells, B-cell-depleted T cells, or PBMCs.

Germline V CDR1 and CDR2: MDHEN, SYDVKM. This CDR3 comprises 13 residues. V was trimmed by 7 bases and J by 4 bases, leaving 12 bases between them. As originally analysed: The authors estimated nucleated cell counts from reference gene primer amplification. Method: immunoSEQ multiplex PCR; TCRdb's copy keeps in-frame clones and lacks some. V and J calls and clone size are those listed in that table; D and trimming were worked out from the DNA. The sample contains 95,000 or so clones, 70% to 85% of which appear only once. This chain uses TRBV28 with TRBJ2-3; D is ambiguous. The specimen was peripheral blood. The clonotype was recovered from a human donor in a cohort sampled during active COVID-19. The CDR3 loop is CASTKQWADTQYF. The CDR3 DNA sequence: TGTGCCAGCACAAAACAGTGGGCAGATACGCAGTATTTT. The full variable domain, its missing parts supplied by reference TRBV28 and TRBJ2-3, is DVKVTQSSRYLVKRTGEKVFLECVQDMDHENMFWYRQDPGLGLRLIYFSYDVKMKEKGDIPEGYSVSREKKERFSLILESASTNQTSMYLCASTKQWADTQYFGPGTRLTVL.